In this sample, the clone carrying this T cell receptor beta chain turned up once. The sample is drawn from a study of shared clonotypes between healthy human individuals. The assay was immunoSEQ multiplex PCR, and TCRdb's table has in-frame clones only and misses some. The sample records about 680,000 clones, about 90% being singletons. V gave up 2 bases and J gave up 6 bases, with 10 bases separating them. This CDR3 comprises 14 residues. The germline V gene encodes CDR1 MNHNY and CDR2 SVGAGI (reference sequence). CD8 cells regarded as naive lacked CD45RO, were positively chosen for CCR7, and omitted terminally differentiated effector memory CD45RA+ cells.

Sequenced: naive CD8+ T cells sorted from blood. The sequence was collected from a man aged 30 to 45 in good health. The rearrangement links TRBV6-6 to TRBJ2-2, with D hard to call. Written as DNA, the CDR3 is TGTGCCAGCAGTTACGCGCCGGGTGCCGGGGAGCTGTTTTTT. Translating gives CASSYAPGAGELFF.